This T cell receptor beta chain was found in a study of blood T cells in healthy people across ages. The study, taken as a whole, reports: Higher diversity and more naive CD4+ cells were features of long-lived donors, compared to aged donors.

Details on this clonotype: Its matching antigen is unknown.

The CDR3 is 14 residues long. V lost 6 bases and J lost 5; bases outside the gene matches: 7. Together with a sample-barcoded 5' primer, a J-beta primer mix was included in a second PCR lasting roughly 7 to 11 cycles. MiXCR, run by TCRdb on the 5' RACE reads, gives a single entry per CDR3 protein. The sample includes roughly 720,000 distinct CDR3 sequences, approximately 55% seen only once; the top ten take roughly two fifths. The source of this sequence is a man older than 75 in good health. What was sequenced was blood. The gene calls are TRBV12-3 or TRBV12-4 and TRBJ1-5; 7 bases align to TRBD1. The CDR3 bases are TGTGCCAGCAGGACGACAGGGCCCCATCAGCCCCAGCATTTT. This gives the protein CASRTTGPHQPQHF.